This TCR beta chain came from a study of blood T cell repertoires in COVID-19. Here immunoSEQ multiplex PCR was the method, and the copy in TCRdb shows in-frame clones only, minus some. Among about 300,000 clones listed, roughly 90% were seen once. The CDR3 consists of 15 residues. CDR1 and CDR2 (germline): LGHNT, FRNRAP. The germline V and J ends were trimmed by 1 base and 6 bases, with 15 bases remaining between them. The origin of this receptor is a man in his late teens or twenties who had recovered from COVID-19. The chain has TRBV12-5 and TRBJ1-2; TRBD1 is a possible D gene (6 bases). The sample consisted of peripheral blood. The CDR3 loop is CASGLGPGGANGYTF. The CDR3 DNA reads TGTGCTAGTGGTTTGGGCCCGGGGGGGGCGAATGGCTACACCTTC.